Below, 7 T cell receptor beta chains from the same sample are listed, as sequenced in a study of blood T cell repertoires in COVID-19. TCRdb keeps only in-frame clones here, not all; method: immunoSEQ multiplex PCR. This sample has some 81,000 clones, with about 95% found just once. Sequenced material: peripheral blood. These receptors originate from a human donor with active COVID-19. The donor label of this sample is uncertain.

The rearrangement uses TRBV15 and TRBJ2-5, with D possibly matching TRBD1 (5 bases). The CDR3 covers 14 residues. V dropped 4 bases and J dropped 4 bases, with 13 bases sitting between them. The germline gives CDR1 LNHNV, CDR2 YYDKDF (reference sequence). The CDR3 DNA reads TGTGCCACCAGCAAGACAGTCGAAGGAGAGACCCAGTACTTC. This codes for CATSKTVEGETQYF.

The V and J genes are TRBV6-6 and TRBJ1-5; D may be TRBD1 (6 bases). Per germline, CDR1 MNHNY and CDR2 SVGAGI (reference sequence). This CDR3 is built from 14 residues. Trimming took off 6 bases at V and 4 bases at J, with 13 bases between the two ends. The CDR3 DNA is TGTGCCAGCAGCCCGGACAGCCGAAATCAGCCCCAGCATTTT. It yields the protein CASSPDSRNQPQHF.

The sample holds one count of this clone. The chain is built from TRBV6-5 and TRBJ2-3; D remains unclear. The germline CDR1 and CDR2 sequences are MNHEY and SVGAGI. The V gene lost 5 bases and the J gene lost 6 bases, with 6 bases spanning the gap. CDR3 length: 11 residues. The CDR3 loop is CASSLLDTQYF. The CDR3 DNA reads as TGTGCCAGCAGTCTGTTGGATACGCAGTATTTT.

The chain recombines TRBV15 with TRBJ2-1; 10 bases are shared with TRBD2. The CDR3 is made up of 16 amino acids. The germline gives CDR1 LNHNV, CDR2 YYDKDF (reference sequence). V shed 0 bases, J shed 12 bases, and the junction held 11 bases outside the gene matches. For the CDR3, the DNA is TGTGCCACCAGCAGAGATCGGACTAGCGGAGCGGGGGGGCAGTTCTTC. Residues: CATSRDRTSGAGGQFF.

This clone was found once. At the DNA level, this CDR3 is encoded by other sequences in the same sample as well. The chain has TRBV6-5 and TRBJ1-1; D is possibly TRBD1 (6 bases). Between the trimmed V and J ends, which lost 2 bases and 4 bases, there was a span of 11 bases. Looked up from germline, CDR1 is MNHEY and CDR2 is SVGAGI. The CDR3 extends over 14 amino acids. The CDR3 loop reads CASSYPGRGTEAFF. For the CDR3, the DNA is TGTGCCAGCAGTTACCCCGGCAGGGGCACTGAAGCTTTCTTT.

V is TRBV2 and J is TRBJ1-5, with TRBD1 identical over 10 bases. Per germline, CDR1 SNHLY and CDR2 FYNNEI. CDR3 length equals 13 residues. V lost 6 bases, J lost 5 bases, and 1 base stayed unmatched. CDR3 DNA sequence: TGTGCCAGCAGGGGGACAGGGGATCAGCCCCAGCATTTT. Protein sequence: CASRGTGDQPQHF.

The chain has TRBV5-4 and TRBJ1-2, with unresolved D. With 5 bases removed from V and 8 bases from J, the gap between germline ends came to 13 bases. This CDR3 region has 12 residues. Germline values: CDR1 SGHNT, CDR2 YYREEE (reference sequence). In DNA form, the CDR3 reads TGTGCCAGCAGGACATCCCCCCGGGGCTACACCTTC. Its translation: CASRTSPRGYTF.